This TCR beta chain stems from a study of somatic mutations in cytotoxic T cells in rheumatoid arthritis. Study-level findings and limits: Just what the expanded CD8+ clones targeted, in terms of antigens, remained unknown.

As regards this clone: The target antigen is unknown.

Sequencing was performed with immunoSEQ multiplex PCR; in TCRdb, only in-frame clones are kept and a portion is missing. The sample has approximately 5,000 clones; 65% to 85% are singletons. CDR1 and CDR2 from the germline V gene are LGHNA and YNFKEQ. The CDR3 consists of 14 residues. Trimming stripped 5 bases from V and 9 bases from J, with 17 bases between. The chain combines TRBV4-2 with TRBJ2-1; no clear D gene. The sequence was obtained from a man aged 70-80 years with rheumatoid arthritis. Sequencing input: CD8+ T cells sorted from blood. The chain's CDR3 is CASSKNSEAAEQFF. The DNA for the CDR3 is TGTGCCAGCAGCAAGAACTCCGAGGCCGCTGAGCAGTTCTTC.